Presented here are 2 T cell receptor beta chains from one specimen sequenced in a study of T cells in localized non-small cell lung cancer. Data came from immunoSEQ multiplex PCR; TCRdb stores just in-frame clones and leaves some out. The sample holds 31,000 or so clones, 88% seen once. The sample was peripheral blood mononuclear cells, taken before any cancer treatment. Receptors were obtained from a woman aged 35 to 69 with stage III lung adenocarcinoma.

V gene TRBV2 combines with J gene TRBJ1-5; D gene unclear. The CDR3 is made up of 12 amino acids. The ends were cut back, 7 bases at V and 9 bases at J, with 13 bases in the middle. Germline V gene data show CDR1 as SNHLY and CDR2 as FYNNEI. The CDR3 loop is CASKALWGPQHF. CDR3 DNA: TGTGCCAGCAAGGCCCTCTGGGGGCCCCAGCATTTT. The full variable domain, in which reference TRBV2 and TRBJ1-5 provide the parts outside the CDR3, is EPEVTQTPSHQVTQMGQEVILRCVPISNHLYFYWYRQILGQKVEFLVSFYNNEISEKSEIFDDQFSVERPDGSNFTLKIRSTKLEDSAMYFCASKALWGPQHFGDGTRLSIL.

V and J are TRBV28 and TRBJ1-1; 10 bases map to TRBD1. The CDR3 is 13 amino acids. The junction had 8 bases not matched to a gene; V was cut back by 6 bases and J by 10 bases. Germline V gene sequence: CDR1 MDHEN, CDR2 SYDVKM. DNA of the CDR3: TGTGCCAGCAGCCTCGGGACAGGGGTGCGAGCTTTCTTT. It is translated as CASSLGTGVRAFF.